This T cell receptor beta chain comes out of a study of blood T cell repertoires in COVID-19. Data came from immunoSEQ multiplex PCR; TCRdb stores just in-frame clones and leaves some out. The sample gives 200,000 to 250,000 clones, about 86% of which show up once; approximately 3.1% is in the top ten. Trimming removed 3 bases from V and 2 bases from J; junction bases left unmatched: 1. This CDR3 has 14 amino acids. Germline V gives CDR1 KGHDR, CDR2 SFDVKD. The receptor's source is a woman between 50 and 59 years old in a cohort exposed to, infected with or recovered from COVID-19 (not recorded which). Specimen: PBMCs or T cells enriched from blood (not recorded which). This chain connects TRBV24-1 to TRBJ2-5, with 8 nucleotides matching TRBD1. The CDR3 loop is CATSDNRGQETQYF. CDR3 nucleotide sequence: TGTGCCACCAGTGATAACAGGGGGCAAGAGACCCAGTACTTC.